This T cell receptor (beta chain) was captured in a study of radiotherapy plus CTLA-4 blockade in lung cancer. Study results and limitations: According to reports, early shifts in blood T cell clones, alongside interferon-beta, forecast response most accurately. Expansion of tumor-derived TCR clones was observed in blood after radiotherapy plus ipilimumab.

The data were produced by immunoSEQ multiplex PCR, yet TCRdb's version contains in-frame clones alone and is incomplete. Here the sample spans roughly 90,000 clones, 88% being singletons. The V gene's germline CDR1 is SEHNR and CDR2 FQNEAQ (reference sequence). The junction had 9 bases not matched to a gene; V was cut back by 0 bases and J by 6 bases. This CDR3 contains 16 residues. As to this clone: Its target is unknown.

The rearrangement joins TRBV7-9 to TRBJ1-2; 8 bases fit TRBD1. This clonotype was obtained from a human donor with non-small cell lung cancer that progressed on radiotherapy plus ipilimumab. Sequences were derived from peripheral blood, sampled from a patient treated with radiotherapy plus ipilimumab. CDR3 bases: TGTGCCAGCAGCTTAGCGGCAACAGGGGGAGGGGATGGCTACACCTTC. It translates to CASSLAATGGGDGYTF.